Following are 32 T cell receptor beta chains from one sample sequenced in a study of response to subunit inactivated influenza vaccine. TCRdb recomputed calls from the RT-PCR reads with MiXCR, one row per CDR3 protein. The sample lists about 650,000 distinct CDR3 sequences; 12% to 15% were seen once. Here the sequenced sample was PBMCs from blood, taken less than 15 days before vaccination. These receptors were taken from a man over 45 who received an inactivated influenza vaccine.

The V gene is TRBV2, the J gene TRBJ2-1; a possible D gene is TRBD2 (6 bases). Per germline, CDR1 SNHLY and CDR2 FYNNEI. Trimming removed 6 bases at V and 10 bases at J, with 19 bases between. The CDR3 loop spans 14 amino acids. Here the CDR3 reads CASRTRTERAEQFF. The CDR3, as DNA: TGTGCCAGCAGGACTCGGACTGAGCGGGCGGAGCAGTTCTTC.

This clonotype was picked up one time. The V and J genes are TRBV12-3 or TRBV12-4 and TRBJ2-3; D uncertain. The CDR3 spans 15 residues. V was shortened by 7 bases and J by 4 bases, with 18 bases between the two germline ends. CDR3 nucleotides: TGTGCCAGCACCAAGTTAGGAGTGGCCTCAGATACGCAGTATTTT. This translates into CASTKLGVASDTQYF.

A few counts support this clonotype. V and J are TRBV4-1 and TRBJ2-2; TRBD1 matches 8 bases. The J segment lost 6 bases and the V segment lost 0 bases, leaving 6 bases of the junction unmatched. CDR1 and CDR2 from the germline V gene are MGHRA and YSYEKL. The CDR3 is 16 amino acids. CDR3 residues: CASSQDWAGGSGELFF. For the CDR3, the DNA is TGCGCCAGCAGCCAAGATTGGGCAGGGGGCTCCGGGGAGCTGTTTTTT.

The CDR3 here is CASSKQGPKNNEQFF. The CDR3 DNA reads TGCGCCAGCAGCAAACAGGGGCCTAAGAACAATGAGCAGTTCTTC. The V gene is TRBV5-1, the J gene TRBJ2-1, with 7 nucleotides matching TRBD1. The CDR3 is 15 residues long. Losses at the gene ends were 4 bases for V and 5 bases for J; bases not matched to a gene: 9. Germline V CDR1 and CDR2: SGHRS, YFSETQ.

In its sample, this clonotype was seen a few times. This chain connects TRBV5-1 to TRBJ2-1, with D unclear. Trimming pared 0 bases from V and 3 bases from J, leaving 7 bases between. CDR3 length: 14 residues. Germline CDR1 SGHRS, CDR2 YFSETQ. CDR3 nucleotides: TGCGCCAGCAGCTTGGAAACTTTCTACAATGAGCAGTTCTTC. This sequence encodes CASSLETFYNEQFF.

V and J are TRBV20-1 and TRBJ2-5, with TRBD2 matching 7 bases. Germline values: CDR1 DFQATT, CDR2 SNEGSKA (reference sequence). The CDR3 spans 15 residues. The ends lost 5 bases at V and 2 bases at J; junction bases unmatched: 11. Written as DNA, the CDR3 is TGCAGTGCTCTCTCCCTCCGGGAGGCACAAGAGACCCAGTACTTC. As protein: CSALSLREAQETQYF.

This clonotype was picked up a small number of times. This chain links TRBV7-9 with TRBJ2-1, with 8 positions matching TRBD2. The CDR3 runs to 16 residues. The germline CDR1 and CDR2 sequences are SEHNR and FQNEAQ (reference sequence). V was clipped by 2 bases and J by 2 bases; unmatched bases: 5. The CDR3 protein is CASSLRGSGTYNEQFF. The DNA of the CDR3 is TGTGCCAGCAGCTTAAGGGGTAGCGGGACCTACAATGAGCAGTTCTTC.

This clonotype appeared a few times. This chain links TRBV4-3 with TRBJ2-3; no firm D call. Trimming took 2 bases from V and 2 from J, leaving 11 bases between them. The CDR3 is made up of 15 amino acids. Per the germline V gene, CDR1 is LGHNA and CDR2 is YSLEER. CDR3 bases: TGCGCCAGCAGCCAATGGAGCCAGCACACAGATACGCAGTATTTT. It codes for CASSQWSQHTDTQYF.

This clonotype turned up a few times. J is TRBJ2-7 and V is TRBV14, with a possible D match to TRBD2 (6 bases). Germline V lookup: CDR1 SGHDN, CDR2 FVKESK. V lost 0 bases, J lost 4 bases, and 16 bases lay in between. This CDR3 contains 16 residues. In DNA, the CDR3 is TGTGCCAGCAGCCAAGATATGGAGGGAAACTTATACGAGCAGTACTTC. The encoded protein is CASSQDMEGNLYEQYF.

This chain links TRBV18 with TRBJ2-5, with 9 bases lining up with TRBD2. CDR3 length equals 15 residues. Losses at the gene ends were 1 base for V and 4 bases for J; bases not matched to a gene: 4. Germline CDR1 KGHSH, CDR2 LQKENI. The CDR3 loop reads CASSPLAGERETQYF. The DNA of the CDR3 is TGTGCCAGCTCACCACTAGCGGGAGAAAGAGAGACCCAGTACTTC.

For this clonotype: A much larger clone lies a single base off, so this may be a read error. The CDR3 bases are TGCGCCAGCAGCTTGGATGGGGGAAATAGCAATCAGCCCCAGCATTTT. Translated: CASSLDGGNSNQPQHF. This rearrangement joins TRBV5-1 to TRBJ1-5, with D possibly matching TRBD1 (5 bases). Trimming cost V 0 bases and J 0 bases, with 10 bases left between them. CDR3 length: 16 amino acids. From germline, CDR1 is SGHRS and CDR2 YFSETQ.

The rearrangement uses TRBV24-1 and TRBJ2-5, with TRBD1 matching 7 bases. Germline CDR1 reads KGHDR; CDR2 reads SFDVKD. This CDR3 region has 16 residues. V lost 3 bases to trimming and J lost 1 base; unmatched junction nucleotides: 7. CDR3 bases: TGTGCCACCAGTGATCCCGGACAGGCTATCCAAGAGACCCAGTACTTC. Amino acid sequence: CATSDPGQAIQETQYF.

This clonotype was observed at least ten times. The genes are TRBV6-1 and TRBJ1-2, with a weak D call TRBD1 (6 bases). The V gene's germline CDR1 is MNHNS and CDR2 SASEGT. This CDR3 is built from 16 residues. The V gene lost 6 bases and the J gene lost 10 bases, with 27 bases spanning the gap. The chain's CDR3 is CASRFLDSRLGLIYTF. For the CDR3, the DNA is TGTGCCAGCAGATTTTTGGACAGCCGGTTGGGCTTGATCTACACCTTC.

The chain is built from TRBV4-2 and TRBJ1-3; TRBD1 matches at 8 bases. Germline V lookup: CDR1 LGHNA, CDR2 YNFKEQ. Trimming took 3 bases from V and 6 from J; bases not matched to a gene: 13. CDR3 length: 17 amino acids. The CDR3 loop is CASSHAVGQGIENTIYF. As DNA, the CDR3 is TGTGCCAGCAGCCACGCTGTCGGACAGGGAATTGAAAACACCATATATTTT.

This chain joins TRBV14 and TRBJ2-7, with D unresolved. The V and J ends lost 1 base and 0 bases respectively, with 7 bases between them. The CDR3 sequence is 14 residues long. Per germline, CDR1 SGHDN and CDR2 FVKESK. The CDR3 nucleotides read TGTGCCAGCAGCCAAGGGTCGAGCTCCTACGAGCAGTACTTC. Encoded protein: CASSQGSSSYEQYF. Together with reference TRBV14 and TRBJ2-7, the CDR3 gives the full variable domain: EAGVTQFPSHSVIEKGQTVTLRCDPISGHDNLYWYRRVMGKEIKFLLHFVKESKQDESGMPNNRFLAERTGGTYSTLKVQPAELEDSGVYFCASSQGSSSYEQYFGPGTRLTVT.

The chain employs TRBV24-1 and TRBJ2-3; possible D gene TRBD1, 6 bases. Deletions cut 3 bases from V and 2 bases from J, with 17 bases between. Germline CDR1 KGHDR, CDR2 SFDVKD. The CDR3 extends over 17 amino acids. The CDR3 DNA is TGTGCCACCAGTGATCCGACAGGCAGATATGACACAGATACGCAGTATTTT. Translation: CATSDPTGRYDTDTQYF.

This clonotype was found a few times. J is TRBJ2-3 and V is TRBV5-1, with unresolved D. The CDR3 covers 14 residues. V was clipped by 3 bases and J by 4 bases, with 12 bases between them. Germline values: CDR1 SGHRS, CDR2 YFSETQ. The CDR3 bases are TGCGCCAGCAGCTCTCCCCGCCTATCAGATACGCAGTATTTT. As protein: CASSSPRLSDTQYF. The whole variable domain, remainder taken from reference TRBV5-1 and TRBJ2-3, is KAGVTQTPRYLIKTRGQQVTLSCSPISGHRSVSWYQQTPGQGLQFLFEYFSETQRNKGNFPGRFSGRQFSNSRSEMNVSTLELGDSALYLCASSSPRLSDTQYFGPGTRLTVL.

This clonotype has a handful of counts. The chain carries TRBV4-3 and TRBJ2-1; 9 positions match TRBD1. Germline CDR1 is LGHNA and CDR2 is YSLEER. Germline trimming cut 0 bases from V and 8 bases from J; bases unmatched to any gene: 2. The CDR3 totals 14 residues. CDR3 sequence: CASSQEYRGHEQFF. For the CDR3, the DNA is TGCGCCAGCAGCCAAGAGTACAGGGGGCATGAGCAGTTCTTC.

This chain joins TRBV25-1 and TRBJ2-5, with D hard to call. The ends were cut back, 2 bases at V and 4 bases at J, with 11 bases in the middle. Germline V gives CDR1 MGHDK, CDR2 SYGVNS. The CDR3 contains 14 residues. The CDR3 region has the DNA TGTGCCAGCAGTGAACCTACAGCTGGAGAGACCCAGTACTTC. Its translation: CASSEPTAGETQYF.

This chain connects TRBV12-3 or TRBV12-4 to TRBJ2-3, with TRBD2 matching 7 bases. The CDR3 loop spans 15 amino acids. V lost 6 bases, J lost 6 bases, and 12 bases stayed unmatched. The CDR3: CASSPSVAGGDTQYF. The CDR3 bases are TGTGCCAGCAGCCCAAGTGTAGCGGGCGGGGATACGCAGTATTTT.

The chain is built from TRBV7-2 and TRBJ2-7; unclear D gene. This CDR3 comprises 15 residues. The ends were cut back, 4 bases at V and 0 bases at J, with 13 bases in the middle. Germline CDR1 reads SGHTA; CDR2 reads FQGNSA. The chain's CDR3 is CASSSRRPSSYEQYF. In DNA form, the CDR3 reads TGTGCCAGCAGCTCAAGGCGACCTAGCTCCTACGAGCAGTACTTC.

This clonotype was seen a few times. The gene calls are TRBV18 and TRBJ1-1; D not certain. Per the germline V gene, CDR1 is KGHSH and CDR2 is LQKENI. Between the trimmed V and J ends, which lost 8 bases and 5 bases, there was a span of 21 bases. The CDR3 spans 15 residues. CDR3 nucleotide sequence: TGTGCCAGCGCCCACGGGCCTCAAAGAAGTACTGAAGCTTTCTTT. Its translation: CASAHGPQRSTEAFF.

This CDR3 reads CASSNRLAGMYNEQFF. CDR3 nucleotides: TGTGCCAGCAGTAACCGACTAGCGGGGATGTACAATGAGCAGTTCTTC. The rearrangement links TRBV12-3 or TRBV12-4 to TRBJ2-1, with 11 bases fitting TRBD2. The CDR3 is 16 residues long. V trimming: 5 bases; J trimming: 4 bases; junction bases outside the gene matches: 7.

This rearrangement joins TRBV3-1 to TRBJ1-1; 7 nucleotides line up with TRBD1. J was trimmed by 3 bases and V by 0 bases; bases with no gene match: 19. This CDR3 has 20 residues. CDR1 is LGHDT, CDR2 YNNKEL, per germline (reference sequence). As DNA, the CDR3 is TGTGCCAGCAGCCAAGATCACATAGGCAGGGGGTGGCTTAGGGACACTGAAGCTTTCTTT. Protein product: CASSQDHIGRGWLRDTEAFF.

This clonotype was observed many times. This chain links TRBV28 with TRBJ2-5; 8 bases map to TRBD1. Germline CDR1 reads MDHEN; CDR2 reads SYDVKM. There are 14 residues in the CDR3. Trimming at V came to 5 bases and at J to 8 bases, leaving 10 bases not matched to a gene. The CDR3 bases are TGTGCCAGCAGTCTCGCTCCAGGGGGCGGTACCCAGTACTTC. Translating it yields CASSLAPGGGTQYF.

This clonotype was seen only a few times. The chain recombines TRBV18 with TRBJ2-3; the match to TRBD1 covers 11 bases. Germline CDR1 is KGHSH and CDR2 is LQKENI. Unmatched junction bases numbered 9, after V lost 3 bases and J lost 4 bases. The length of the CDR3 is 17 residues. The CDR3 coding sequence is TGTGCCAGCTCACCCGGGACAGGGGGGCGATCCGCAGATACGCAGTATTTT. Protein product: CASSPGTGGRSADTQYF. Complete variable domain (other parts from reference TRBV18 and TRBJ2-3): NAGVMQNPRHLVRRRGQEARLRCSPMKGHSHVYWYRQLPEEGLKFMVYLQKENIIDESGMPKERFSAEFPKEGPSILRIQQVVRGDSAAYFCASSPGTGGRSADTQYFGPGTRLTVL.

This clonotype was detected ten times or more. This sequence joins TRBV20-1 and TRBJ2-7; 9 bases are shared with TRBD2. Germline V CDR1 and CDR2: DFQATT, SNEGSKA (reference sequence). The V and J ends lost 0 bases and 2 bases, in that order; junction bases with no gene match: 8. CDR3 size: 16 residues. In DNA, the CDR3 is TGCAGTGCTAGAGATACCCTAGCGGGGCCCCCCTACGAGCAGTACTTC. This codes for CSARDTLAGPPYEQYF.

As regards this clonotype: A single base separates this from a much larger clone, so it may be a read error. This chain joins TRBV9 and TRBJ2-2; D is undetermined. The V gene's germline CDR1 is SGDLS and CDR2 YYNGEE. With 0 bases removed from V and 6 bases from J, the gap between germline ends came to 3 bases. The CDR3 contains 12 residues. The DNA of the CDR3 is TGTGCCAGCAGCGTAGAGGCCGGGGAGCTGTTTTTT. Its protein is CASSVEAGELFF.

J is TRBJ1-5 and V is TRBV24-1; TRBD1 might be the D (6 bases). CDR3 size: 16 residues. CDR1 and CDR2 (germline): KGHDR, SFDVKD. Trimming left V 3 bases short and J 2 bases short, with 13 bases between. The DNA for the CDR3 is TGTGCCACCAGTGATAATCAGGGGTTGGGCAATCAGCCCCAGCATTTT. Residues: CATSDNQGLGNQPQHF.

The V call is TRBV3-1, the J call TRBJ1-2, with no clear D. The CDR3 has 13 amino acids. The V end was cut by 3 bases, the J end by 4 bases, with 9 bases between. CDR1 is LGHDT, CDR2 YNNKEL, per germline (reference sequence). The CDR3 sequence is CASSQDGSYGYTF. CDR3 DNA sequence: TGTGCCAGCAGCCAGGATGGGAGCTATGGCTACACCTTC.

This sequence joins TRBV5-1 and TRBJ2-1; 11 nucleotides match TRBD2. Germline trimming cut 2 bases from V and 8 bases from J; bases unmatched to any gene: 6. The CDR3 runs to 15 residues. Germline V gene data show CDR1 as SGHRS and CDR2 as YFSETQ. CDR3 nucleotide sequence: TGCGCCAGCAGCTTCACTAGCGGGAGTCTGGATGAGCAGTTCTTC. This encodes CASSFTSGSLDEQFF.

The chain links TRBV29-1 to TRBJ1-4; D is ambiguous. Germline CDR1 SQVTM, CDR2 ANQGSEA. This CDR3 is 12 amino acids long. V lost 4 bases and J 8 bases, leaving 11 bases between the germline ends. CDR3 sequence: CSVVLPEEKLFF. CDR3 nucleotide sequence: TGCAGCGTTGTACTTCCGGAAGAAAAACTGTTTTTT.